The rows below give T cell receptor beta chains drawn from one sample of a study. TCRdb analysed the RT-PCR reads with MiXCR anew, one entry per CDR3 protein. The table shows about 700,000 distinct CDR3 sequences, with 12% to 15% occurring only once. Material for sequencing was memory CD4+ T cells from blood. These receptors came from a female donor in good health, serving as a healthy control. The CDR3 runs from the conserved cysteine through the conserved F or W. Each record gives: D gene, J gene, clone size, V gene, CDR3 length, CDR3 protein, CDR3 DNA. D genes are given only for firm matches. Clone size appears in some rows only: once, few, many, or a class for an expanded clone.

>.|TRBJ1-2|.|TRBV20-1|14
CSAVAEFRAYGYTF
TGCAGTGCTGTCGCAGAGTTTCGGGCCTATGGCTACACCTTC
>.|TRBJ2-4|.|TRBV24-1|14
CATSDGATKNIQYF
TGTGCCACCAGTGATGGGGCAACCAAAAACATTCAGTACTTC
>TRBD2|TRBJ2-7|few|TRBV12-3/TRBV12-4|16
CASSSQILAGGYEQYF
TGTGCCAGCAGTTCCCAAATATTAGCGGGAGGGTACGAGCAGTACTTC
>TRBD2|TRBJ2-3|few|TRBV20-1|16
CSARSTSGGAPDTQYF
TGCAGTGCTAGGTCCACTAGCGGGGGGGCTCCAGATACGCAGTATTTT
>.|TRBJ2-5|.|TRBV12-3/TRBV12-4|16
CASSLFGSEGRETQYF
TGTGCCAGCAGTTTATTCGGGTCGGAGGGACGGGAGACCCAGTACTTC
>TRBD1|TRBJ1-1|.|TRBV7-2|15
CASSPGTGRGAEAFF
TGTGCCAGCAGCCCCGGGACAGGTAGGGGGGCTGAAGCTTTCTTT
>.|TRBJ2-1|few|TRBV5-1|14
CASSLAQGFNEQFF
TGCGCCAGCAGCTTGGCACAGGGTTTTAATGAGCAGTTCTTC
>TRBD1|TRBJ1-6|many|TRBV4-2|15
CASSQRQGYNSPLHF
TGTGCCAGCAGCCAACGACAGGGATATAATTCACCCCTCCACTTT
>.|TRBJ1-2|many|TRBV12-3/TRBV12-4|13
CATNPQPPYGYTF
TGTGCCACCAACCCACAGCCTCCCTATGGCTACACCTTC
>TRBD1|TRBJ1-3|.|TRBV2|15
CASSTGVHSGNTIYF
TGTGCAAGCAGTACAGGGGTCCACTCTGGAAACACCATATATTTT
>TRBD1|TRBJ2-3|.|TRBV5-1|14
CASSLRQGLDTQYF
TGCGCCAGCAGCCTAAGACAGGGTTTGGATACGCAGTATTTT
>.|TRBJ2-2|.|TRBV7-3|13
CASRVKNTGELFF
TGTGCCAGCAGGGTCAAGAACACCGGGGAGCTGTTTTTT
>.|TRBJ2-6|.|TRBV28|15
CASRGGSSGANVLTF
TGTGCCAGCAGGGGGGGTTCCAGTGGGGCCAACGTCCTGACTTTC
>.|TRBJ2-7|few|TRBV5-1|14
CASSPPGRAYEQYF
TGCGCCAGCAGCCCCCCGGGACGAGCCTACGAGCAGTACTTC
>TRBD2|TRBJ2-3|many|TRBV7-2|15
CASSRGLAELDTQYF
TGTGCCAGCAGCCGGGGACTAGCAGAGTTAGATACGCAGTATTTT
>.|TRBJ2-1|.|TRBV5-4|16
CASSRPGGTVNNEQFF
TGTGCCAGCAGCCGCCCGGGCGGGACAGTCAACAATGAGCAGTTCTTC
>TRBD1|TRBJ1-2|many|TRBV10-2|13
CASTSGTGTGYTF
TGCGCCAGCACCTCCGGGACAGGGACCGGCTACACCTTC
>TRBD2|TRBJ2-3|many|TRBV7-2|13
CASTSSGIHTQYF
TGTGCCAGCACCTCTAGCGGGATACATACGCAGTATTTT
>TRBD2|TRBJ2-1|.|TRBV20-1|16
CSARTLAGLSYNEQFF
TGCAGTGCTAGAACTCTAGCGGGATTATCTTACAATGAGCAGTTCTTC
>.|TRBJ1-2|many|TRBV29-1|13
CSVEDGGMNGYTF
TGCAGCGTTGAAGATGGAGGGATGAATGGCTACACCTTC
>.|TRBJ1-1|few|TRBV20-1|14
CSAKEGSPNTEAFF
TGCAGTGCCAAAGAGGGGTCCCCAAACACTGAAGCTTTCTTT
>TRBD2|TRBJ2-7|few|TRBV6-1|15
CASRGEGRGTYEQYF
TGTGCCAGCAGGGGAGAGGGGCGGGGGACCTACGAGCAGTACTTC
>.|TRBJ2-1|.|TRBV20-1|15
CSAYSGTRSYNEQFF
TGCAGTGCTTACTCCGGGACCCGCTCCTACAATGAGCAGTTCTTC
>.|TRBJ1-1|few|TRBV28|11
CATGERVEAFF
TGTGCCACGGGTGAAAGGGTTGAAGCTTTCTTT
>TRBD2|TRBJ2-3|.|TRBV27|16
CASSPWGSGYTDTQCF
TGTGCCAGCAGTCCCTGGGGTAGCGGGTACACAGATACGCAGTGTTTT
>.|TRBJ2-7|many|TRBV5-1|12
CASKERGGIQYF
TGCGCCAGCAAGGAGAGGGGCGGAATTCAGTACTTC
>.|TRBJ2-7|many|TRBV10-3|14
CAISERVNPPEQYF
TGTGCCATCAGTGAAAGGGTTAATCCACCCGAGCAGTACTTC
>.|TRBJ2-2|.|TRBV5-1|14
CASSWGDHTGELFF
TGCGCCAGCAGCTGGGGAGATCACACCGGGGAGCTGTTTTTT
>.|TRBJ2-3|.|TRBV20-1|14
CSARVGGGAGTQYF
TGCAGTGCTAGAGTGGGTGGGGGGGCCGGTACGCAGTATTTT
>.|TRBJ2-1|.|TRBV5-5|14
CASSFRDTYNEQFF
TGTGCCAGCAGCTTCCGGGACACTTACAATGAGCAGTTCTTC
>.|TRBJ2-3|.|TRBV7-2|12
CASRIITDTQYF
TGTGCCAGCAGGATCATTACAGATACGCAGTATTTT
>.|TRBJ1-1|many|TRBV29-1|13
CSVEDGARREAFF
TGCAGCGTTGAAGACGGGGCCCGACGCGAAGCTTTCTTT
>.|TRBJ2-7|.|TRBV20-1|14
CSARDLGLSYEQYF
TGCAGTGCTAGAGATCTTGGGCTTTCCTACGAGCAGTACTTC
>TRBD2|TRBJ2-1|few|TRBV5-1|15
CASSLRSGGVNEQFF
TGCGCCAGCAGCTTGCGGAGCGGGGGGGTTAATGAGCAGTTCTTC
>.|TRBJ2-1|many|TRBV5-6|11
CASSLPGEQFF
TGTGCCAGCAGCTTGCCCGGGGAGCAGTTCTTC
>TRBD2|TRBJ2-2|few|TRBV11-2|21
CASSLDAGTSGGAFNPGELFF
TGTGCCAGCAGCTTAGACGCCGGGACTAGCGGGGGGGCCTTTAACCCCGGGGAGCTGTTTTTT
>TRBD1|TRBJ1-1|few|TRBV7-9|16
CASSHRDRERRTEAFF
TGTGCCAGCAGCCACCGGGACAGGGAGAGGAGAACTGAAGCTTTCTTT
>.|TRBJ2-2|many|TRBV4-1|15
CASSQDSANTGELFF
TGCGCCAGCAGCCAAGATAGCGCGAACACCGGGGAGCTGTTTTTT
>.|TRBJ2-3|many|TRBV4-3|15
CASSQRIISTDTQYF
TGCGCCAGCAGCCAAAGGATAATAAGCACAGATACGCAGTATTTT
>.|TRBJ1-1|few|TRBV10-1|12
CASSVGREVAFF
TGCGCCAGCAGTGTAGGGAGGGAGGTAGCTTTCTTT
>TRBD1|TRBJ2-7|.|TRBV5-1|17
CASSQPGGKSLAYEQYF
TGCGCCAGCAGCCAACCAGGGGGCAAGTCTCTCGCCTACGAGCAGTACTTC
>TRBD2|TRBJ2-1|many|TRBV9|15
CASSADGRSYNEQFF
TGTGCCAGCAGTGCTGACGGGAGGTCCTACAATGAGCAGTTCTTC